These 21 T cell receptor beta chains were sequenced from one sample in a study of blood T cell repertoires in COVID-19. Assay: immunoSEQ multiplex PCR; the TCRdb copy retains only in-frame clones and omits some. The sample has some 140,000 clones, over 60% seen once. Sequencing was done on a sample of peripheral blood. The receptors come from a man older than 75 with acute or convalescent COVID-19.

This clone was counted a few times. The gene calls are TRBV6-6 and TRBJ2-7; D is unclear. The CDR3 has 14 residues. V lost 8 bases and J lost 2, with 16 bases in between. CDR1 and CDR2 (germline): MNHNY, SVGAGI (reference sequence). The CDR3 DNA reads as TGTGCCAGCCAACAATCGGCAGGTCCCTACGAGCAGTACTTC. Amino acids: CASQQSAGPYEQYF.

This clone was seen only once. The chain has TRBV2 and TRBJ1-1; D unclear. With 3 bases removed from V and 6 bases from J, the gap between germline ends came to 14 bases. The CDR3 loop spans 14 amino acids. The germline gives CDR1 SNHLY, CDR2 FYNNEI. CDR3 sequence: CASSEVQATAEAFF. DNA of the CDR3: TGTGCCAGCAGTGAGGTCCAGGCTACGGCTGAAGCTTTCTTT. Full variable domain (remainder filled in from reference TRBV2 and TRBJ1-1): EPEVTQTPSHQVTQMGQEVILRCVPISNHLYFYWYRQILGQKVEFLVSFYNNEISEKSEIFDDQFSVERPDGSNFTLKIRSTKLEDSAMYFCASSEVQATAEAFFGQGTRLTVV.

In the case of this clone: This sample includes further DNA sequences coding for the same CDR3. The V and J genes are TRBV29-1 and TRBJ2-3; the D gene is possibly TRBD2 (6 bases). CDR3 length: 12 amino acids. Germline assignment: CDR1 SQVTM and CDR2 ANQGSEA. Trimming removed 3 bases from V and 6 bases from J, with 10 bases in between. This chain's CDR3 is CSVEGGSDTQYF. CDR3 nucleotides: TGCAGCGTTGAGGGGGGATCCGATACGCAGTATTTT.

V usage is TRBV30 and J usage is TRBJ2-5, with D unresolved. Germline V gene data show CDR1 as GTSNPN and CDR2 as SVGIG (reference sequence). This CDR3 region has 15 residues. Trimming removed 1 base at V and 5 bases at J, with 17 bases between. The CDR3 is CAWSAPVAFGETQYF. DNA for the CDR3: TGTGCCTGGAGTGCCCCGGTGGCTTTCGGGGAGACCCAGTACTTC.

The CDR3 DNA reads TGTGCCAGCAGCTTAAGGGGCGGCACAGATACGCAGTATTTT. Translation gives CASSLRGGTDTQYF. The V gene is TRBV11-3, the J gene TRBJ2-3; D may be TRBD1 (5 bases). Germline CDR1 reads SGHNT; CDR2 reads YENEEA. CDR3 size: 14 residues. Trimming took 2 bases from V and 1 from J, leaving 7 bases between them.

This clone was found a few times. This chain joins TRBV3-1 (or the pseudogene TRBV3-2) and TRBJ1-1; 8 bases are shared with TRBD1. The CDR3 totals 15 residues. The V gene end was trimmed by 8 bases and the J gene end by 0 bases; junction bases not matched to a gene: 8. Germline-derived CDR1 and CDR2 are LGHDT and YNNKEL (reference sequence). CDR3 nucleotide sequence: TGTGCCAGCTCCCGACAGGGGACGATGAACACTGAAGCTTTCTTT. Protein sequence: CASSRQGTMNTEAFF.

The J gene is TRBJ1-2, the V gene TRBV7-2, with a tentative D call TRBD1 (6 bases). Trimming took off 2 bases at V and 5 bases at J, with 12 bases between the two ends. The CDR3 length is 14 residues. Per germline, CDR1 SGHTA and CDR2 FQGNSA. CDR3 coding DNA: TGTGCCAGCAGCTTAACCAGGGGCGATTATGGCTACACCTTC. The encoded protein is CASSLTRGDYGYTF.

A note on this clone: The sample holds other DNA sequences that translate to the same CDR3. J is TRBJ2-1 and V is TRBV5-5, with a weak D call TRBD2 (5 bases). This CDR3 contains 15 residues. From germline, CDR1 is SGHKS and CDR2 YYEKEE (reference sequence). V lost 0 bases and J lost 0, with 7 bases in between. Here the CDR3 reads CASSLDGDSYNEQFF. The CDR3 DNA reads as TGTGCCAGCAGCTTGGACGGGGACTCCTACAATGAGCAGTTCTTC. Using reference TRBV5-5 and TRBJ2-1 for the parts outside the CDR3, the full variable domain is DAGVTQSPTHLIKTRGQQVTLRCSPISGHKSVSWYQQVLGQGPQFIFQYYEKEERGRGNFPDRFSARQFPNYSSELNVNALLLGDSALYLCASSLDGDSYNEQFFGPGTRLTVL.

The rearrangement uses TRBV24-1 and TRBJ2-2; TRBD1 matches 10 bases. In germline, CDR1 is KGHDR, CDR2 SFDVKD. V lost 5 bases to trimming and J lost 5 bases; unmatched junction nucleotides: 10. CDR3 length: 17 amino acids. This CDR3 is CATSGQGAPGETGELFF. DNA for the CDR3: TGTGCCACCAGTGGACAGGGGGCCCCTGGTGAAACCGGGGAGCTGTTTTTT.

V gene TRBV18 combines with J gene TRBJ1-1; D unresolved. Germline CDR1 KGHSH, CDR2 LQKENI. Trimming took off 3 bases at V and 3 bases at J, with 8 bases between the two ends. CDR3 length: 13 residues. CDR3 loop: CASSPSGDTEAFF. The CDR3, as DNA: TGTGCCAGCTCACCCTCCGGGGACACTGAAGCTTTCTTT.

The chain recombines TRBV11-2 with TRBJ1-6, with D possibly being TRBD1 (5 bases). The germline V gene encodes CDR1 SGHAT and CDR2 FQNNGV. This CDR3 has 14 residues. Trimming cost V 2 bases and J 7 bases, with 9 bases left between them. The CDR3 sequence: CASSLLGANSPLHF. CDR3 DNA sequence: TGTGCCAGCAGCTTACTAGGGGCGAATTCACCCCTCCACTTT.

This clone has only a few counts. The chain uses TRBV7-9 and TRBJ2-7, with 13 nucleotides matching TRBD2. J gave up 4 bases and V 2 bases, and 11 bases lay outside the gene matches. CDR1 and CDR2 from the germline V gene are SEHNR and FQNEAQ (reference sequence). This CDR3 contains 18 residues. CDR3 sequence reads: CASSLSWRGTSGEYEQYF. Written as DNA, the CDR3 is TGTGCCAGCAGCTTATCTTGGAGAGGGACTAGCGGGGAGTACGAGCAGTACTTC.

The chain combines TRBV2 with TRBJ1-5; weak D call: TRBD1 (6 bases). Germline-derived CDR1 and CDR2 are SNHLY and FYNNEI. Deletions cut 5 bases from V and 4 bases from J, with 15 bases between. The CDR3 spans 15 residues. This chain's CDR3 is CASSITGNGNQPQHF. The CDR3, as DNA: TGTGCCAGCAGTATAACAGGGAACGGTAATCAGCCCCAGCATTTT.

The chain joins TRBV28 to TRBJ2-5; 13 bases are a match to TRBD2. V lost 3 bases and J lost 0; bases outside the gene matches: 7. Germline V gene lookup returns CDR1 MDHEN and CDR2 SYDVKM. CDR3 length: 18 amino acids. CDR3 sequence reads: CASSFVTSGGSYQETQYF. The DNA of the CDR3 is TGTGCCAGCAGTTTTGTGACTAGCGGGGGGTCCTACCAAGAGACCCAGTACTTC.

This chain joins TRBV6-6 and TRBJ1-5, with D possibly matching TRBD1 (6 bases). This CDR3 has 15 residues. Per the germline V gene, CDR1 is MNHNY and CDR2 is SVGAGI (reference sequence). V gave up 7 bases and J gave up 0 bases, with 13 bases separating them. For the CDR3, the DNA is TGTGCCAGCATTCAGGACAGCTATAGCAATCAGCCCCAGCATTTT. Encoded protein: CASIQDSYSNQPQHF.

V gene TRBV7-7 combines with J gene TRBJ2-5, with 7 nucleotides matching TRBD1. Germline V CDR1 and CDR2: SSHAT, FNYEAQ (reference sequence). Trimming cost V 4 bases and J 3 bases; bases outside gene matches: 5. The CDR3 has 14 residues. CDR3 sequence (DNA): TGTGCCAGCAGCTCCCCGGGGACAGAAGAGACCCAGTACTTC. Translating gives CASSSPGTEETQYF.

The chain couples TRBV18 to TRBJ1-2; 9 nucleotides agree with TRBD1. The V segment lost 0 bases and the J segment 8 bases; nucleotides outside the gene matches: 7. CDR3 length: 15 amino acids. The germline gives CDR1 KGHSH, CDR2 LQKENI. The CDR3 loop is CASSPPLTGGRGYTF. For the CDR3, the DNA is TGTGCCAGCTCACCACCCCTGACAGGGGGAAGAGGCTACACCTTC.

About this clone itself: This sample includes further DNA sequences coding for the same CDR3. This chain connects TRBV24-1 to TRBJ1-1; D is possibly TRBD1 (5 bases). The CDR3 covers 12 residues. V shed 1 base and J shed 8 bases, with 7 bases lying between them. CDR1 KGHDR and CDR2 SFDVKD come from the germline V gene. The DNA of the CDR3 is TGTGCCACCAGTGATTTTGGGGGGGAAGCTTTCTTT. This encodes CATSDFGGEAFF.

The rearrangement uses TRBV7-9 and TRBJ1-2; D gene unclear. V lost 5 bases, J lost 6 bases, and 16 bases lay in between. This CDR3 has 14 residues. CDR1 SEHNR and CDR2 FQNEAQ come from the germline V gene (reference sequence). The DNA of the CDR3 is TGTGCCAGCAGCCCCAACGTCGAGGGAGATGGCTACACCTTC. Amino acid sequence: CASSPNVEGDGYTF.

The J gene is TRBJ2-5, the V gene TRBV24-1; perhaps TRBD2 as D (5 bases). CDR1 is KGHDR, CDR2 SFDVKD, per germline. Between the trimmed V and J ends, which lost 5 bases and 5 bases, there was a span of 11 bases. The CDR3 totals 13 residues. The CDR3 is CATSVGSRETQYF. The DNA for the CDR3 is TGTGCCACCAGTGTTGGGAGTAGGGAGACCCAGTACTTC.

The J gene is TRBJ2-3, the V gene TRBV28, with 12 nucleotides matching TRBD2. The CDR3 spans 16 residues. CDR1 and CDR2 from the germline V gene are MDHEN and SYDVKM. Trimming cost V 7 bases and J 5 bases; bases outside gene matches: 10. The CDR3: CASTPGEGLAGDTQYF. In nucleotides, the CDR3 is TGTGCCAGCACCCCAGGTGAGGGACTAGCGGGAGATACGCAGTATTTT.